This T cell receptor (beta chain) was captured by sequencing in a study of T cell changes during pregnancy in multiple sclerosis. Clones were sequenced by immunoSEQ multiplex PCR, and TCRdb holds only the in-frame ones, with some missing. The table lists around 56,000 clones, about 89% of them singletons. V lost 2 bases and J lost 2; bases outside the gene matches: 1. This CDR3 is 14 amino acids long. Germline lookup yields CDR1 SGHRS and CDR2 YFSETQ. Sequencing was performed on peripheral blood, taken after pregnancy. This TCR was recovered from a female donor with multiple sclerosis, enrolled in a pregnancy study. The chain combines TRBV5-1 with TRBJ1-3; 7 bases align to TRBD1. The CDR3 bases are TGCGCCAGCAGCTTACAGGGGACTGGAAACACCATATATTTT. This sequence encodes CASSLQGTGNTIYF.